This T cell receptor (beta chain) was captured in a study of tumor-infiltrating lymphocytes in primary liver carcinoma. Study background: The patients presented with primary liver carcinoma, which was managed through surgical resection.

The CDR3 totals 16 residues. CDR1 SNHLY and CDR2 FYNNEI come from the germline V gene. Regarding this clonotype: One end of the junction does not line up with germline, which may come from a read error.

The blood RNA (from unsorted whole blood) was obtained, and germline DNA was also extracted. The investigators made TCR beta cDNA from 500 ng total RNA, using a constant-region primer. TCR beta libraries came from three nested multiplex PCR rounds using slightly modified ARM-PCR. It was with TRBV1-TRBV30 forward primers and a C-beta reverse primer that the first two PCR rounds were run, at around 11 cycles each. TCRdb itself ran the multiplex PCR reads through MiXCR, one entry per CDR3 protein. The sample has a few hundred thousand distinct CDR3 sequences; roughly three fifths are singletons. V gene TRBV2 combines with J gene TRBJ2-3, with TRBD2 matching 11 bases. This TCR was sampled from a woman in her 30s with primary liver carcinoma and hepatitis B virus infection. What was sequenced was peripheral blood. The CDR3 DNA is TGTGCCAGCAGCGAAGGGGTTAGCGGGAGGGCCCTGACGCAGTATTTT. Its translation is CASSEGVSGRALTQYF. The full variable domain, completed using reference TRBV2 and TRBJ2-3, is EPEVTQTPSHQVTQMGQEVILRCVPISNHLYFYWYRQILGQKVEFLVSFYNNEISEKSEIFDDQFSVERPDGSNFTLKIRSTKLEDSAMYFCASSEGVSGRALTQYFGPGTRLTVL.